This entry is about one T cell receptor beta chain. The table came from immunoSEQ multiplex PCR; TCRdb's copy has only in-frame clones and leaves some out. Here the sample spans about 55,000 clones, more than 75% being singletons. The source of the sample is a study of OX40 agonist ivuxolimab in advanced cancers. In germline, CDR1 is LGHNA, CDR2 YSLEER. The CDR3 consists of 14 residues. The V end lost 1 base, the J end lost 3 bases, and 10 bases lay between the germline ends. The chain employs TRBV4-3 and TRBJ2-7, with a possible D match to TRBD1 (5 bases). The sequence was obtained from an adult with an advanced solid tumor such as melanoma, head and neck, liver or kidney cancer. The input for sequencing was CD4+ or CD8+ T cells sorted from blood, taken in a trial of the OX40 agonist ivuxolimab. The DNA of the CDR3 is TGCGCCAGCAGCCAAGGAACAGGCTACTACGAGCAGTACTTC. It encodes CASSQGTGYYEQYF.